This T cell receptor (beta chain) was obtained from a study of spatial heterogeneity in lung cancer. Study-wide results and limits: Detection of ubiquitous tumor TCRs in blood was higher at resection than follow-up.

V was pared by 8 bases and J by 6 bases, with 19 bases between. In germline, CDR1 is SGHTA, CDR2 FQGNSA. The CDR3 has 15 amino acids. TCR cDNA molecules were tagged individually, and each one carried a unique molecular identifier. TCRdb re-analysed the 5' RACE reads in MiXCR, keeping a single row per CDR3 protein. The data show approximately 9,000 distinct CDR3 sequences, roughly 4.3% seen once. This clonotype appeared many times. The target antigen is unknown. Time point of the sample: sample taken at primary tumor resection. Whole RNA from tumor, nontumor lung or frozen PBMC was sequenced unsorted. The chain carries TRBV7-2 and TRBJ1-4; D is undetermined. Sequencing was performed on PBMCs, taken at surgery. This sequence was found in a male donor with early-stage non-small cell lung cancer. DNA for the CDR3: TGTGCCAGCGGCCTTTTTATGGGGAGGGATGAAAAACTGTTTTTT. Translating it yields CASGLFMGRDEKLFF.